The rows below give T cell receptor beta chains drawn from one sample of a study of blood T cell repertoires in COVID-19. This table comes from immunoSEQ multiplex PCR, and its TCRdb copy is limited to in-frame clones, with some not included. The data contain roughly 100,000 clones, 75% to 85% of them singletons. Material: peripheral blood. The receptors originated from a woman older than 75 with acute or convalescent COVID-19. CDR3s include the opening cysteine and the closing phenylalanine or tryptophan. Each record gives: D gene, J gene, V gene, clone size, CDR3 DNA, CDR3 protein. D genes are given only for firm matches. Clone size is shown for a subset of rows, as once, few, many or a class of expanded clone.

d_call: TRBD1; j_call: TRBJ1-5; v_call: TRBV27; clone_size: .; cdr3_nt: TGTGCCACGAAGGGGGGAGACAGGGAGAATCAGCCCCAGCATTTT; cdr3_aa: CATKGGDRENQPQHF
d_call: .; j_call: TRBJ1-3; v_call: TRBV7-2; clone_size: once; cdr3_nt: TGTGCCAGCAGCTTAAACCGGGGCTCTGGAAACACCATATATTTT; cdr3_aa: CASSLNRGSGNTIYF
d_call: .; j_call: TRBJ2-6; v_call: TRBV5-4; clone_size: .; cdr3_nt: TGTGCCAGCAGCTTGGGCTCGGGATACGGGGCCAACGTCCTGACTTTC; cdr3_aa: CASSLGSGYGANVLTF
d_call: .; j_call: TRBJ1-5; v_call: TRBV6-1; clone_size: .; cdr3_nt: TGTGCCAGCAGTGAAGGGGGGCAGGATCAGCCCCAGCATTTT; cdr3_aa: CASSEGGQDQPQHF
d_call: TRBD1; j_call: TRBJ1-4; v_call: TRBV28; clone_size: once; cdr3_nt: TGTGCCAGCAGTTCGACCCTCGGACAGGGTAATGAAAAACTGTTTTTT; cdr3_aa: CASSSTLGQGNEKLFF
d_call: TRBD2; j_call: TRBJ2-1; v_call: TRBV19; clone_size: .; cdr3_nt: TGTGCCAGTAGTATGGGGGGGTATGAGCAGTTCTTC; cdr3_aa: CASSMGGYEQFF
d_call: TRBD2; j_call: TRBJ2-7; v_call: TRBV11-2; clone_size: .; cdr3_nt: TGTGCCAGCAGCTCCCCTAGCGGGAGCAAAAACGAGCAGTACTTC; cdr3_aa: CASSSPSGSKNEQYF
d_call: .; j_call: TRBJ1-5; v_call: TRBV19; clone_size: .; cdr3_nt: TGTGCCAGTAGTATTGGGGGGGCCAATCAGCCCCAGCATTTT; cdr3_aa: CASSIGGANQPQHF
d_call: .; j_call: TRBJ1-2; v_call: TRBV21-1; clone_size: .; cdr3_nt: TGTGCCAGCAGCATCTTCGCCCCTACCGGGGGCTACACCTTC; cdr3_aa: CASSIFAPTGGYTF
d_call: .; j_call: TRBJ1-1; v_call: TRBV7-9; clone_size: few; cdr3_nt: TGTGCCAGCAGCTTAGCGGGGGCGGCCTTTGGTCGGACTGAAGCTTTCTTT; cdr3_aa: CASSLAGAAFGRTEAFF
d_call: TRBD2; j_call: TRBJ2-1; v_call: TRBV18; clone_size: .; cdr3_nt: TGTGCCAGCTCACGCGAGTCTAGCGGGAGAAATGAGCAGTTCTTC; cdr3_aa: CASSRESSGRNEQFF
d_call: TRBD1; j_call: TRBJ1-1; v_call: TRBV27; clone_size: .; cdr3_nt: TGTGCCAGCAGTTTAGGACAGGGATGGGTCAACACTGAAGCTTTCTTT; cdr3_aa: CASSLGQGWVNTEAFF
d_call: TRBD1; j_call: TRBJ2-5; v_call: TRBV7-3; clone_size: .; cdr3_nt: TGTGCCAGCAGCTTAACGGGGGACAGGAGAGAGACCCAGTACTTC; cdr3_aa: CASSLTGDRRETQYF
d_call: TRBD1; j_call: TRBJ1-2; v_call: TRBV12-3/TRBV12-4; clone_size: .; cdr3_nt: TGTGCCAGCAGCCCACAACAGGGGGATGGCTACACCTTC; cdr3_aa: CASSPQQGDGYTF
d_call: .; j_call: TRBJ1-2; v_call: TRBV28; clone_size: .; cdr3_nt: TGTGCCAGCAGTTCCTACTCGCTTAACTATGGCTACACCTTC; cdr3_aa: CASSSYSLNYGYTF
d_call: .; j_call: TRBJ1-5; v_call: TRBV19; clone_size: .; cdr3_nt: TGTGCCAGTAGTACTTTCGGGACCCAGCATTTT; cdr3_aa: CASSTFGTQHF
d_call: .; j_call: TRBJ2-6; v_call: TRBV4-2; clone_size: few; cdr3_nt: TGTGCCAGCAGCCAAGTAATATCTGCTGGCGGGACGGGCTCCTCTGGGGCCAACGTCCTGACTTTC; cdr3_aa: CASSQVISAGGTGSSGANVLTF
d_call: TRBD2; j_call: TRBJ2-3; v_call: TRBV10-3; clone_size: .; cdr3_nt: TGTGCCATCAGCATTAGCGGGGCTAGCACAGATACGCAGTATTTT; cdr3_aa: CAISISGASTDTQYF
d_call: .; j_call: TRBJ2-7; v_call: TRBV28; clone_size: .; cdr3_nt: TGTGCCAGCAGTTTGTGGACAGCCAGCTCCTACGAGCAGTACTTC; cdr3_aa: CASSLWTASSYEQYF
d_call: .; j_call: TRBJ1-2; v_call: TRBV5-8; clone_size: few; cdr3_nt: TGTGCCAGCAGCTTGGCAGGGGTAACCTATGGCTACACCTTC; cdr3_aa: CASSLAGVTYGYTF
d_call: TRBD2; j_call: TRBJ2-5; v_call: TRBV6-2/TRBV6-3; clone_size: .; cdr3_nt: TGTGCCAGCAGTAAAGGACTAGCGGGAGCTGTAGAGACCCAGTACTTC; cdr3_aa: CASSKGLAGAVETQYF
d_call: TRBD1; j_call: TRBJ2-5; v_call: TRBV6-2/TRBV6-3; clone_size: .; cdr3_nt: TGTGCCAGCAGTTCCCGGGACAGGGGGTGGGAGACCCAGTACTTC; cdr3_aa: CASSSRDRGWETQYF
d_call: .; j_call: TRBJ1-1; v_call: TRBV18; clone_size: .; cdr3_nt: TGTGCCAGCTCACCAGGGAGAAACACTGAAGCTTTCTTT; cdr3_aa: CASSPGRNTEAFF
d_call: .; j_call: TRBJ2-1; v_call: TRBV9; clone_size: .; cdr3_nt: TGTGCCAGCAGCGTAGCTCCGGCCGGGGTGGGCGTTTACAATGAGCAGTTCTTC; cdr3_aa: CASSVAPAGVGVYNEQFF
d_call: TRBD2; j_call: TRBJ2-7; v_call: TRBV7-2; clone_size: few; cdr3_nt: TGTGCCAGCAGCTTCATCGGGAGGGGTGAGCAGTACTTC; cdr3_aa: CASSFIGRGEQYF
d_call: TRBD2; j_call: TRBJ2-3; v_call: TRBV9; clone_size: .; cdr3_nt: TGTGCCAGCAGCCCCGCGGCGGGGGGGAGCACAGATACGCAGTATTTT; cdr3_aa: CASSPAAGGSTDTQYF
d_call: .; j_call: TRBJ1-3; v_call: TRBV7-8; clone_size: .; cdr3_nt: TGTGCCAGCAGCTTACGTACGGACAGATACTCTGGAAACACCATATATTTT; cdr3_aa: CASSLRTDRYSGNTIYF
d_call: .; j_call: TRBJ1-1; v_call: TRBV18; clone_size: few; cdr3_nt: TGTGCCAGCTCAGCGGGGGGAGACACTGAAGCTTTCTTT; cdr3_aa: CASSAGGDTEAFF
d_call: TRBD2; j_call: TRBJ2-2; v_call: TRBV19; clone_size: .; cdr3_nt: TGTGCCAGTAGTCCGGGAGGGAACACCGGGGAGCTGTTTTTT; cdr3_aa: CASSPGGNTGELFF
d_call: .; j_call: TRBJ2-3; v_call: TRBV27; clone_size: .; cdr3_nt: TGTGCCAGCAGTCTTCAGGGGGGACGCACAGATACGCAGTATTTT; cdr3_aa: CASSLQGGRTDTQYF
d_call: .; j_call: TRBJ2-2; v_call: TRBV20-1; clone_size: few; cdr3_nt: TGCAGTGCTAGCACATACGGGGAGCTGTTTTTT; cdr3_aa: CSASTYGELFF
d_call: TRBD1; j_call: TRBJ2-5; v_call: TRBV3-1/TRBV3-2; clone_size: .; cdr3_nt: TGTGCCAGCAGCCCCGGGCTTTGGACAGGGGACCAAGAGACCCAGTACTTC; cdr3_aa: CASSPGLWTGDQETQYF
d_call: .; j_call: TRBJ1-2; v_call: TRBV19; clone_size: .; cdr3_nt: TGTGCCAGTAGCGGATACAGGGTGGGTGGCTACACCTTC; cdr3_aa: CASSGYRVGGYTF
d_call: TRBD1; j_call: TRBJ1-2; v_call: TRBV6-5; clone_size: .; cdr3_nt: TGTGCCAGCAGTTCAGGGGGCGACCCTTATGGTGGCTACACCTTC; cdr3_aa: CASSSGGDPYGGYTF
d_call: TRBD1; j_call: TRBJ1-5; v_call: TRBV5-1; clone_size: .; cdr3_nt: TGCGCCAGCAGCCTAGACCCGGGACAGGTTCGGCCCCAGCATTTT; cdr3_aa: CASSLDPGQVRPQHF
d_call: .; j_call: TRBJ2-5; v_call: TRBV5-1; clone_size: once; cdr3_nt: TGCGCCAGCAGCTTGAGTGGGCTGTACCAAGAGACCCAGTACTTC; cdr3_aa: CASSLSGLYQETQYF
d_call: .; j_call: TRBJ2-2; v_call: TRBV18; clone_size: .; cdr3_nt: TGTGCCAGCTCCACCCAGGTGTCCGGGGAGCTGTTTTTT; cdr3_aa: CASSTQVSGELFF
d_call: .; j_call: TRBJ1-5; v_call: TRBV2; clone_size: few; cdr3_nt: TGTGCCAGCAGTGGAGGTGGCAATCAGCCCCAGCATTTT; cdr3_aa: CASSGGGNQPQHF
d_call: TRBD1; j_call: TRBJ2-7; v_call: TRBV4-3; clone_size: .; cdr3_nt: TGCGCCAGCAGCCAAGATGCCCGGACAGGCCGGCAGTACTTC; cdr3_aa: CASSQDARTGRQYF
d_call: TRBD2; j_call: TRBJ2-3; v_call: TRBV6-2/TRBV6-3; clone_size: .; cdr3_nt: TGTGCCAGCAGCCTAGCGGGGGGGCAAGATACGCAGTATTTT; cdr3_aa: CASSLAGGQDTQYF
d_call: TRBD1; j_call: TRBJ1-1; v_call: TRBV28; clone_size: once; cdr3_nt: TGTGCCAGCAGTTTGGGACAGGGCGACACTGAAGCTTTCTTT; cdr3_aa: CASSLGQGDTEAFF
d_call: TRBD1; j_call: TRBJ2-1; v_call: TRBV9; clone_size: few; cdr3_nt: TGTGCCAGCAGCGCCGTGATACCGGGACAGCTGACCAATGAGCAGTTCTTC; cdr3_aa: CASSAVIPGQLTNEQFF
d_call: .; j_call: TRBJ1-2; v_call: TRBV24-1; clone_size: .; cdr3_nt: TGTGCCACCACCGCCCCACACAGGGCTCCCTATGGCTACACCTTC; cdr3_aa: CATTAPHRAPYGYTF
d_call: .; j_call: TRBJ2-7; v_call: TRBV5-1; clone_size: .; cdr3_nt: TGCGCCAGCAGCTTGGACAGTGAGTACGAGCAGTACTTC; cdr3_aa: CASSLDSEYEQYF
d_call: .; j_call: TRBJ1-1; v_call: TRBV4-1; clone_size: once; cdr3_nt: TGCGCCAGCAGCCAAGCACAGGGCCGAATGAACACTGAAGCTTTCTTT; cdr3_aa: CASSQAQGRMNTEAFF
d_call: .; j_call: TRBJ1-2; v_call: TRBV19; clone_size: .; cdr3_nt: TGTGCCAGTAGTAAGGGTCGTGGGGCGGGGGACTATGGCTACACCTTC; cdr3_aa: CASSKGRGAGDYGYTF
d_call: .; j_call: TRBJ2-5; v_call: TRBV5-1; clone_size: .; cdr3_nt: TGCGCCAGCAGCTTGGCAGGGGCATGGGAGACCCAGTACTTC; cdr3_aa: CASSLAGAWETQYF
d_call: TRBD2; j_call: TRBJ2-7; v_call: TRBV19; clone_size: .; cdr3_nt: TGTGCCAGTAGTACCCCTACTAGCGGGAGAGGTCGCTACGAGCAGTACTTC; cdr3_aa: CASSTPTSGRGRYEQYF